The 22 T cell receptor beta chains below all came from one sample that was sequenced in a study of siplizumab effects on memory and regulatory T cells. Profiling relied on immunoSEQ multiplex PCR, and the TCRdb table lists in-frame clones only, not all of them. The table lists roughly 50,000 clones, roughly 87% of them singletons. What was sequenced was naive CD8+ T cells sorted from blood. The source of these receptors is a human donor in good health.

The V gene is TRBV27, the J gene TRBJ1-1, with TRBD1 matching over 7 bases. This CDR3 region has 13 residues. Germline assignment: CDR1 MNHEY and CDR2 SMNVEV (reference sequence). Trimming cost V 3 bases and J 5 bases; bases outside gene matches: 3. This CDR3 is CASSLQGGTEAFF. The CDR3 DNA reads TGTGCCAGCAGTTTGCAGGGGGGGACTGAAGCTTTCTTT.

V usage is TRBV4-1 and J usage is TRBJ1-5, with a tentative D call TRBD1 (5 bases). CDR1 is MGHRA, CDR2 YSYEKL, per germline. V lost 3 bases, J lost 7 bases, and 16 bases lay in between. This CDR3 is 15 amino acids long. The DNA of the CDR3 is TGCGCCAGCAGCCACCAGGGCGATTCGAACCAGCCCCAGCATTTT. This encodes CASSHQGDSNQPQHF.

The rearrangement uses TRBV5-4 and TRBJ1-2; 7 nucleotides line up with TRBD1. The germline gives CDR1 SGHNT, CDR2 YYREEE (reference sequence). The CDR3 covers 15 residues. J lost 0 bases, V lost 4 bases, and 6 bases had no gene match. In DNA form, the CDR3 reads TGTGCCAGCAGCCCGAACAGGGGTGCTAACTATGGCTACACCTTC. It is translated as CASSPNRGANYGYTF.

This chain links TRBV5-6 with TRBJ2-1; no clear D gene. This CDR3 has 16 amino acids. Germline CDR1 SGHDT, CDR2 YYEEEE. Trimming shortened V by 3 bases and J by 1 base, and 14 bases separated the two germline ends. CDR3 nucleotides: TGTGCCAGCAGCTCCATGGTAGGGTGGTCCTACAATGAGCAGTTCTTC. Its protein is CASSSMVGWSYNEQFF.

V is TRBV7-6 and J is TRBJ1-5, with no clear D. This CDR3 contains 13 residues. Looked up from germline, CDR1 is SGHVS and CDR2 is FNYEAQ. Trimming removed 1 base from V and 5 bases from J, with 6 bases in between. CDR3 sequence: CASSLDSYQPQHF. CDR3 coding DNA: TGTGCCAGCAGCTTAGACAGCTATCAGCCCCAGCATTTT. Drawing the rest from reference TRBV7-6 and TRBJ1-5, the complete variable domain is GAGVSQSPRYKVTKRGQDVALRCDPISGHVSLYWYRQALGQGPEFLTYFNYEAQQDKSGLPNDRFSAERPEGSISTLTIQRTEQRDSAMYRCASSLDSYQPQHFGDGTRLSIL.

Here the CDR3 DNA reads TGTGCCAGCAAAGTTGAGGGGTCCTTAAGCGAGCAGTACTTC. Amino acid sequence: CASKVEGSLSEQYF. The chain uses TRBV7-9 and TRBJ2-7, with D perhaps TRBD1 or TRBD2 (5 bases each). The V gene's germline CDR1 is SEHNR and CDR2 FQNEAQ (reference sequence). V was pared by 7 bases and J by 6 bases, with 19 bases between. CDR3 size: 14 residues.

The sample holds a few counts of this clone. The chain recombines TRBV5-1 with TRBJ1-1; 8 positions agree with TRBD1. CDR1 and CDR2 from the germline V gene are SGHRS and YFSETQ. The trim removed 4 bases at V and 0 bases at J, leaving 8 bases unmatched. The CDR3 extends over 16 amino acids. CDR3 sequence reads: CASSPGQGYMNTEAFF. The CDR3, as DNA: TGCGCCAGCAGCCCAGGACAGGGCTACATGAACACTGAAGCTTTCTTT. Full variable domain (missing parts from reference TRBV5-1 and TRBJ1-1): KAGVTQTPRYLIKTRGQQVTLSCSPISGHRSVSWYQQTPGQGLQFLFEYFSETQRNKGNFPGRFSGRQFSNSRSEMNVSTLELGDSALYLCASSPGQGYMNTEAFFGQGTRLTVV.

The chain is built from TRBV9 and TRBJ2-5; D gene ambiguous. V was cut by 8 bases and J by 5 bases, with 19 bases left in between. Germline V CDR1 and CDR2: SGDLS, YYNGEE. CDR3 length: 14 residues. CDR3 sequence reads: CARFLIEPLETQYF. The CDR3 DNA sequence: TGTGCCAGATTCCTGATCGAGCCGTTGGAGACCCAGTACTTC.

The chain uses TRBV27 and TRBJ2-2, with TRBD2 identical over 7 bases. CDR1 and CDR2 from the germline V gene are MNHEY and SMNVEV (reference sequence). V gave up 0 bases and J gave up 1 base; unmatched junction bases: 8. This CDR3 is 18 amino acids long. For the CDR3, the DNA is TGTGCCAGCAGTTTATCCCGTGGGCTAGCGGTGAACACCGGGGAGCTGTTTTTT. This translates into CASSLSRGLAVNTGELFF.

V is TRBV6-5 and J is TRBJ2-2; 10 bases are a match to TRBD2. Germline V gene data show CDR1 as MNHEY and CDR2 as SVGAGI. Trimming at V came to 2 bases and at J to 0 bases, leaving 0 bases not matched to a gene. The length of the CDR3 is 16 residues. The chain's CDR3 is CASSYGLAANTGELFF. The CDR3 DNA sequence: TGTGCCAGCAGTTACGGACTAGCGGCGAACACCGGGGAGCTGTTTTTT.

The chain has TRBV4-2 and TRBJ1-3; D unclear. Germline CDR1 LGHNA, CDR2 YNFKEQ. This CDR3 has 15 amino acids. Trimming left V 0 bases short and J 0 bases short, with 6 bases between. The CDR3 DNA sequence: TGTGCCAGCAGCCAAGATCCAGGCTCTGGAAACACCATATATTTT. Translation gives CASSQDPGSGNTIYF.

This clone was recorded once. The rearrangement links TRBV6-5 to TRBJ2-7; D unclear. Trimming cost V 2 bases and J 5 bases, with 4 bases left between them. The CDR3 spans 11 residues. Germline V gene lookup returns CDR1 MNHEY and CDR2 SVGAGI. The CDR3 spells CASSYANEQYF. As DNA, the CDR3 is TGTGCCAGCAGTTACGCGAACGAGCAGTACTTC.

The chain links TRBV7-9 to TRBJ2-7, with D perhaps matching TRBD2 (7 bases). Looked up from germline, CDR1 is SEHNR and CDR2 is FQNEAQ (reference sequence). The CDR3 has 12 residues. Trimming took 8 bases from V and 3 from J, leaving 11 bases between them. The CDR3 nucleotides read TGTGCCAGCTCCGGGGGGCTCTACGAGCAGTACTTC. It codes for CASSGGLYEQYF.

This clone was detected a few times. The V gene is TRBV2, the J gene TRBJ2-7; 9 nucleotides agree with TRBD1. This CDR3 contains 14 residues. Germline lookup yields CDR1 SNHLY and CDR2 FYNNEI. The ends lost 5 bases at V and 2 bases at J; junction bases unmatched: 4. The CDR3 coding sequence is TGTGCCAGCAGTAAGACAGGGGGGACCTACGAGCAGTACTTC. Protein product: CASSKTGGTYEQYF. The whole variable domain, remainder taken from reference TRBV2 and TRBJ2-7, is EPEVTQTPSHQVTQMGQEVILRCVPISNHLYFYWYRQILGQKVEFLVSFYNNEISEKSEIFDDQFSVERPDGSNFTLKIRSTKLEDSAMYFCASSKTGGTYEQYFGPGTRLTVT.

This chain links TRBV5-1 with TRBJ2-7; D is uncertain. The CDR3 is 11 amino acids. Between the trimmed V and J ends, which lost 4 bases and 5 bases, there was a span of 7 bases. The germline gives CDR1 SGHRS, CDR2 YFSETQ. CDR3 protein: CASSPGDEQYF. The DNA for the CDR3 is TGCGCCAGCAGCCCGGGTGACGAGCAGTACTTC.

The gene calls are TRBV5-8 and TRBJ1-5; D is perhaps TRBD1 (5 bases). Trimming cost V 5 bases and J 0 bases, with 9 bases left between them. The germline V gene encodes CDR1 SGHTS and CDR2 YDEGEE. The CDR3 spans 14 residues. The CDR3 DNA reads as TGTGCCAGCAGGGGGCCCATTAGCAATCAGCCCCAGCATTTT. Translated, it gives CASRGPISNQPQHF.

This sequence joins TRBV7-8 and TRBJ2-1; the match to TRBD2 covers 11 bases. Germline loops: CDR1 SGHVS, CDR2 FQNEAQ. The CDR3 loop spans 15 amino acids. The V and J ends lost 6 bases and 4 bases, in that order; junction bases with no gene match: 5. The CDR3 sequence is CASSLLAGGYNEQFF. The CDR3 coding sequence is TGTGCCAGCAGTCTTCTAGCGGGAGGTTACAATGAGCAGTTCTTC. Drawing the rest from reference TRBV7-8 and TRBJ2-1, the complete variable domain is GAGVSQSPRYKVAKRGQDVALRCDPISGHVSLFWYQQALGQGPEFLTYFQNEAQLDKSGLPSDRFFAERPEGSVSTLKIQRTQQEDSAVYLCASSLLAGGYNEQFFGPGTRLTVL.

The chain carries TRBV11-2 and TRBJ2-5; maybe TRBD1 (6 bases). V was clipped by 5 bases and J by 2 bases, with 18 bases between them. There are 16 residues in the CDR3. Germline lookup yields CDR1 SGHAT and CDR2 FQNNGV. The CDR3 sequence: CASSVIAGTYQETQYF. The CDR3 bases are TGTGCCAGCAGCGTAATCGCTGGGACATATCAAGAGACCCAGTACTTC.

The CDR3 protein is CASSFGPSGQPQHF. The CDR3 bases are TGTGCCAGCAGTTTCGGGCCCAGCGGTCAGCCCCAGCATTTT. The J gene is TRBJ1-5, the V gene TRBV11-2; D uncertain. This CDR3 has 14 residues. CDR1 is SGHAT and CDR2 is FQNNGV in the germline V gene. Trimming cost V 6 bases and J 6 bases, with 15 bases left between them.

The J gene is TRBJ2-1, the V gene TRBV5-1; possibly TRBD2 for D (6 bases). The CDR3 has 14 residues. Germline values: CDR1 SGHRS, CDR2 YFSETQ. V lost 0 bases and J lost 6, with 10 bases in between. CDR3 protein: CASSLVGRTNEQFF. The CDR3, as DNA: TGCGCCAGCAGCTTGGTAGGGAGGACCAATGAGCAGTTCTTC.

This chain uses TRBV7-2 with TRBJ2-5, with 7 bases aligning to TRBD2. CDR3 length: 14 amino acids. Germline CDR1 is SGHTA and CDR2 is FQGNSA. J lost 5 bases, V lost 2 bases, and 5 bases had no gene match. CDR3 sequence (DNA): TGTGCCAGCAGCTTAATTAGCGGGTCGGAGACCCAGTACTTC. It specifies CASSLISGSETQYF. Full variable domain (outside the CDR3, taken from reference TRBV7-2 and TRBJ2-5): GAGVSQSPSNKVTEKGKDVELRCDPISGHTALYWYRQSLGQGLEFLIYFQGNSAPDKSGLPSDRFSAERTGGSVSTLTIQRTQQEDSAVYLCASSLISGSETQYFGPGTRLLVL.

As to this clone: Other DNA sequences in this sample translate to the same CDR3. This chain connects TRBV19 to TRBJ1-1, with D unresolved. The CDR3 extends over 13 amino acids. Germline V gives CDR1 LNHDA, CDR2 SQIVND (reference sequence). The V and J ends lost 3 bases and 0 bases respectively, with 5 bases between them. Here the CDR3 DNA reads TGTGCCAGTAGTATTTCTATGAACACTGAAGCTTTCTTT. This codes for CASSISMNTEAFF. Filled out from reference TRBV19 and TRBJ1-1, the complete variable domain reads DGGITQSPKYLFRKEGQNVTLSCEQNLNHDAMYWYRQDPGQGLRLIYYSQIVNDFQKGDIAEGYSVSREKKESFPLTVTSAQKNPTAFYLCASSISMNTEAFFGQGTRLTVV.